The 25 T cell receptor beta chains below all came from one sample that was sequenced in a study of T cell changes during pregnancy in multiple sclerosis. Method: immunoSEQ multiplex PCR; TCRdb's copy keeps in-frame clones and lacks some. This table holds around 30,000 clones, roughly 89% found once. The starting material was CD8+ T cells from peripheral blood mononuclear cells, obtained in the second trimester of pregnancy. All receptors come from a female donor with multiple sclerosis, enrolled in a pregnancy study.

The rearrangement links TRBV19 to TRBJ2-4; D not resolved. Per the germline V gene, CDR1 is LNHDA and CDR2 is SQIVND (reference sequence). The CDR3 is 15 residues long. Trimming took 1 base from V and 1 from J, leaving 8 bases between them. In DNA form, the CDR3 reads TGTGCCAGTAGTATAGTTTTGCGGGCCAAAAACATTCAGTACTTC. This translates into CASSIVLRAKNIQYF.

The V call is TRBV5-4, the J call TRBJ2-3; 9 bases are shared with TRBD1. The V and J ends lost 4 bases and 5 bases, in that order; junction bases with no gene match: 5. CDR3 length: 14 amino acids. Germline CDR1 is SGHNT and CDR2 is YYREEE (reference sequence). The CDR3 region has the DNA TGTGCCAGCAGCCGGAGACAGGGGGTAGATACGCAGTATTTT. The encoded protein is CASSRRQGVDTQYF.

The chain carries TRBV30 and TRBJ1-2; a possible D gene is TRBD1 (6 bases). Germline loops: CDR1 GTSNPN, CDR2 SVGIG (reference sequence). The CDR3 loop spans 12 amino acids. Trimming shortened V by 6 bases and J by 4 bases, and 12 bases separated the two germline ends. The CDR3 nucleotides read TGTGCCTGCTATACAGGGATCTATGGCTACACCTTC. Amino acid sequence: CACYTGIYGYTF.

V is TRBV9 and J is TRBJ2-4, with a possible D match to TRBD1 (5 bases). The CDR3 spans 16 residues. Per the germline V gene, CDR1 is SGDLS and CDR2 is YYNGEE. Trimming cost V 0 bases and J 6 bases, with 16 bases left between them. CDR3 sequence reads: CASSVGGTGHRNIQYF. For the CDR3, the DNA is TGTGCCAGCAGCGTAGGGGGCACAGGTCACAGAAACATTCAGTACTTC.

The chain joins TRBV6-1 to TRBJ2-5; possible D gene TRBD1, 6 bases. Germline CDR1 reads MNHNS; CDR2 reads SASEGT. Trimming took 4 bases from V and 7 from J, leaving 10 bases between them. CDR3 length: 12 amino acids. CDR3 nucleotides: TGTGCCAGCAGTGTGGGGGCATTGACCCAGTACTTC. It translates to CASSVGALTQYF.

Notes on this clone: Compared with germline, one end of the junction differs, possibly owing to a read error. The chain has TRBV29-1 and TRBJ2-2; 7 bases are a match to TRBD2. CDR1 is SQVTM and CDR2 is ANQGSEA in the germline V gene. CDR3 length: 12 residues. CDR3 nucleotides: TGCAGCGTTGTGGGGACTACCGGCGAGCTGTTTTTT. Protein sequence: CSVVGTTGELFF.

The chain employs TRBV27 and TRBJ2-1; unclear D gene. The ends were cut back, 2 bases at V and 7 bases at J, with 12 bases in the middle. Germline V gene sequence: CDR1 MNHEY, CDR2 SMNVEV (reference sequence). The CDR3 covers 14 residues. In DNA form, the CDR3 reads TGTGCCAGCAGTTTAAGTTCAGGCTTAAATGAGCAGTTCTTC. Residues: CASSLSSGLNEQFF.

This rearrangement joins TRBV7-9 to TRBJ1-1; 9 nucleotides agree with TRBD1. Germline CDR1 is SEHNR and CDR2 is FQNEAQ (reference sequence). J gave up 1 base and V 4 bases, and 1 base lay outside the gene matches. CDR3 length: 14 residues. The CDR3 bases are TGTGCCAGCAGCTCGACAGGGGGGAACACTGAAGCTTTCTTT. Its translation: CASSSTGGNTEAFF.

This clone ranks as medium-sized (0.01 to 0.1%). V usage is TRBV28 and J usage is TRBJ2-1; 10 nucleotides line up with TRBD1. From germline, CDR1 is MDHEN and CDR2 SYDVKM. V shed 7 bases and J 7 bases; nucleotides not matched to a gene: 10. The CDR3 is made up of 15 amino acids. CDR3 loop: CASKTGTGESNEQFF. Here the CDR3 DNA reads TGTGCCAGCAAGACCGGGACAGGGGAGTCGAATGAGCAGTTCTTC.

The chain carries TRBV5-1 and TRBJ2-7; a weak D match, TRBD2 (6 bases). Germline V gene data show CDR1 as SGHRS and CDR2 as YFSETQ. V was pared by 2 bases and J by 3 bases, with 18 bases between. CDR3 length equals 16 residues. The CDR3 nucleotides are TGCGCCAGCAGCTTCGAAGCGGGTTCCCCCTACTACGAGCAGTACTTC. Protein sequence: CASSFEAGSPYYEQYF.

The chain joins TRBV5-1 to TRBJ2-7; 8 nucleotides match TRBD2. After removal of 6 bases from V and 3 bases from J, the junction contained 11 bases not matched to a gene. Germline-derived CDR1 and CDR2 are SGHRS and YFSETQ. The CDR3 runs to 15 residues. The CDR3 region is CASNLGLGTSYEQYF. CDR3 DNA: TGCGCCAGCAATCTGGGGTTAGGGACTAGCTACGAGCAGTACTTC.

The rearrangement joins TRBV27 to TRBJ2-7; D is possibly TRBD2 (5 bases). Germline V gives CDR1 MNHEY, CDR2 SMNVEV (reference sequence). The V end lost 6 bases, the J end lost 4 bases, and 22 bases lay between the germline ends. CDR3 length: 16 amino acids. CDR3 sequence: CASSPTILSQSYEQYF. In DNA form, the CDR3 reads TGTGCCAGCAGCCCGACTATATTGTCCCAATCATACGAGCAGTACTTC.

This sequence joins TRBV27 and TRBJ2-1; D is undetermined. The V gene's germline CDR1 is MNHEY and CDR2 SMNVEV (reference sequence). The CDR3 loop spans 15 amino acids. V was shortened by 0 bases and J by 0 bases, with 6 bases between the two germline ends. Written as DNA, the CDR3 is TGTGCCAGCAGTTTATCGGCTAGCTCCTACAATGAGCAGTTCTTC. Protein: CASSLSASSYNEQFF.

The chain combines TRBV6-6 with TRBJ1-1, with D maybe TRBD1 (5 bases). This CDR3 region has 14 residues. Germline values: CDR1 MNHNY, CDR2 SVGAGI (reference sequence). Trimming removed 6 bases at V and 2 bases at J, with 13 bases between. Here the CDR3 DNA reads TGTGCCAGCAGATCTCCAGGGTATAACACTGAAGCTTTCTTT. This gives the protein CASRSPGYNTEAFF.

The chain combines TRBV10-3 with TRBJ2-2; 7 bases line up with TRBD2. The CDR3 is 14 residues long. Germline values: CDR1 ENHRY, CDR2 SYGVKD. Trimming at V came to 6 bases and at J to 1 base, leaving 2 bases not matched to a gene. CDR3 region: CAIRREGNTGELFF. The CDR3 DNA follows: TGTGCCATCAGAAGGGAGGGGAACACCGGGGAGCTGTTTTTT.

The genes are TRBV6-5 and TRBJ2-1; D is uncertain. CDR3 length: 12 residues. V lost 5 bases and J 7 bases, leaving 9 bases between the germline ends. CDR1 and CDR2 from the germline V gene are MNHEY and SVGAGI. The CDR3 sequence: CASSPSENEQFF. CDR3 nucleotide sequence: TGTGCCAGCAGTCCAAGCGAGAATGAGCAGTTCTTC.

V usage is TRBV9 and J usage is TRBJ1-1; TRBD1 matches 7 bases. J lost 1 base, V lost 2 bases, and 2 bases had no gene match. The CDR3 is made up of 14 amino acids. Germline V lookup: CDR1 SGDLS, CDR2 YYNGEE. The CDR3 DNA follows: TGTGCCAGCAGCGTCAGGGGGACGAACACTGAAGCTTTCTTT. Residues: CASSVRGTNTEAFF.

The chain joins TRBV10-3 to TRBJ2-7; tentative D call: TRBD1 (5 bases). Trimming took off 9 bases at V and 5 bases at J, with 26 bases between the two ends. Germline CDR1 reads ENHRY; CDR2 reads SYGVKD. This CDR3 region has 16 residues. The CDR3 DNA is TGTGCCATTAGGTATGGGGCAGGAGCGAAGAAGGACGAGCAGTACTTC. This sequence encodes CAIRYGAGAKKDEQYF.

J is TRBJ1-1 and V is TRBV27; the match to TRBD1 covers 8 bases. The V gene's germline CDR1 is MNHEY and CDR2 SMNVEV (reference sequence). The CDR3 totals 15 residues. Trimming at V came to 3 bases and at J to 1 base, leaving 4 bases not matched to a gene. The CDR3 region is CASSLYRGANTEAFF. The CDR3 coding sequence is TGTGCCAGCAGTTTGTACAGGGGGGCGAACACTGAAGCTTTCTTT.

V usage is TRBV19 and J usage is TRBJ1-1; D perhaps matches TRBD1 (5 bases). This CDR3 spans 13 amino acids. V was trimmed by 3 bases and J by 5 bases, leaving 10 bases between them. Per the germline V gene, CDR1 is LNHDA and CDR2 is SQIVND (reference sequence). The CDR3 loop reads CASSMAGRTEAFF. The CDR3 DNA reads TGTGCCAGTAGTATGGCAGGGAGGACTGAAGCTTTCTTT.

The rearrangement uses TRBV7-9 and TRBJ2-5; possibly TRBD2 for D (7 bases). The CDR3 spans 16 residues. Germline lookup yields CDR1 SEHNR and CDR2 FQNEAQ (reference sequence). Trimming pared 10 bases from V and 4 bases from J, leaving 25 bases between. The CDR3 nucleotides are TGTGCCACCGAACCGACAGGACCGGGGAGGGGAGAGACCCAGTACTTC. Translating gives CATEPTGPGRGETQYF.

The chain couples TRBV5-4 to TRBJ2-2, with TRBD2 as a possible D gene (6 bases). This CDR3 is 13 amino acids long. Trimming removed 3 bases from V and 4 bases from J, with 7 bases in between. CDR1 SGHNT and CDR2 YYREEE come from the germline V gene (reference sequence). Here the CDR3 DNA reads TGTGCCAGCAGCTGGGGGGTCACCGGGGAGCTGTTTTTT. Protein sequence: CASSWGVTGELFF.

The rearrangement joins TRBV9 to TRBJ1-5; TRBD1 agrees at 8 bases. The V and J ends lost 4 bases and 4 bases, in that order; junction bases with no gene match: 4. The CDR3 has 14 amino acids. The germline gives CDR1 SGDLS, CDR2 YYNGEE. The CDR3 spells CASSPGGGNQPQHF. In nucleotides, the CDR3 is TGTGCCAGCAGCCCAGGGGGCGGGAATCAGCCCCAGCATTTT.

The CDR3 spells CASSDSVQYGYTF. In nucleotides, the CDR3 is TGTGCCAGCAGTGACAGTGTCCAGTATGGCTACACCTTC. The chain employs TRBV2 and TRBJ1-2; D gene uncertain. The CDR3 is 13 amino acids. V lost 3 bases, J lost 5 bases, and 10 bases lay in between. Germline values: CDR1 SNHLY, CDR2 FYNNEI.

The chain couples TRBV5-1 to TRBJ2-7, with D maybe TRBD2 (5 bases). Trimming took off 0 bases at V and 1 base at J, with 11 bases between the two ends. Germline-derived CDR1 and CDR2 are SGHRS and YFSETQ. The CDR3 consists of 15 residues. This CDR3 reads CASSLAGILSYEQYF. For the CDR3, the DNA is TGCGCCAGCAGCTTGGCCGGGATACTTTCCTACGAGCAGTACTTC.